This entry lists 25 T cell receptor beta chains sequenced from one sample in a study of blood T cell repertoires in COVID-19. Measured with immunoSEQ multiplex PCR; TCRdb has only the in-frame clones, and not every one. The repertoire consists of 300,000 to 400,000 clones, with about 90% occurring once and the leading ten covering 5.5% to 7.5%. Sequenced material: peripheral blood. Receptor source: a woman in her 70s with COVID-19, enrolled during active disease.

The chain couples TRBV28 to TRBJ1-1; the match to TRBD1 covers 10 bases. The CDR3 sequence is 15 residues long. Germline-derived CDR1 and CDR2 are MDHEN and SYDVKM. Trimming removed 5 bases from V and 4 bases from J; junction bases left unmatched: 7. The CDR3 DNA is TGTGCCAGCAGTCCCCGGACAGGGGGAGGCACTGAAGCTTTCTTT. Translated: CASSPRTGGGTEAFF. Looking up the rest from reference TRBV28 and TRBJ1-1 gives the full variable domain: DVKVTQSSRYLVKRTGEKVFLECVQDMDHENMFWYRQDPGLGLRLIYFSYDVKMKEKGDIPEGYSVSREKKERFSLILESASTNQTSMYLCASSPRTGGGTEAFFGQGTRLTVV.

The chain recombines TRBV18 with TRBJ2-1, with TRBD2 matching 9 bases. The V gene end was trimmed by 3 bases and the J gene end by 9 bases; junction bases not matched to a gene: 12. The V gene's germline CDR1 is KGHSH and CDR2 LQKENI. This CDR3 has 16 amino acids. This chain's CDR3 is CASSPSRGGSNIEQFF. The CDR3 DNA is TGTGCCAGCTCACCGTCGCGGGGGGGCTCCAACATTGAGCAGTTCTTC.

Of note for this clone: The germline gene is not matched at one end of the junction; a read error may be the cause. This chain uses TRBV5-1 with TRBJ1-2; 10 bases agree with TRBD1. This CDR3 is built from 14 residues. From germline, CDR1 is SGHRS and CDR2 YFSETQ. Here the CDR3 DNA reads TGCGCCAGCAGATTGGGGACAGGGGACTATGGCTACACCTTC. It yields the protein CASRLGTGDYGYTF.

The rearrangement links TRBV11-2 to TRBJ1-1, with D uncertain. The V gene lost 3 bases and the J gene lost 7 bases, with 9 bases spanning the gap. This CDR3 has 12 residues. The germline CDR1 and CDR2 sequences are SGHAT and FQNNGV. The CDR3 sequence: CASSFGVNEAFF. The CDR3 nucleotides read TGTGCCAGCAGCTTCGGGGTAAATGAAGCTTTCTTT.

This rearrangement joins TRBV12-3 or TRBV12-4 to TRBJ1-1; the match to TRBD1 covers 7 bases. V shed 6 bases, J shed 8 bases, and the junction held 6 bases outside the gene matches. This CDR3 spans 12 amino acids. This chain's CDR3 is CASSLGTVEAFF. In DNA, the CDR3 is TGTGCCAGCAGCCTTGGGACAGTCGAAGCTTTCTTT.

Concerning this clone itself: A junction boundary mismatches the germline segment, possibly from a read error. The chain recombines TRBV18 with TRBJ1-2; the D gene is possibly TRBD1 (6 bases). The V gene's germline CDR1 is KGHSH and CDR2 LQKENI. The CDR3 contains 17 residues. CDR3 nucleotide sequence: TGTGCCAGCTTACCAGACAGGCCCCTTCTCACACTCTATGGCTACACCTTC. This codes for CASLPDRPLLTLYGYTF.

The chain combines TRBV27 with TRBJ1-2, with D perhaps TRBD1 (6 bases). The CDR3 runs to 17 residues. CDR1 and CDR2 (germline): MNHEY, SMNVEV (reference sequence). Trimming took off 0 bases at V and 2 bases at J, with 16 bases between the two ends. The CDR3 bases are TGTGCCAGCAGTTTATCGGCCAATTTTGACAGGAACTATGGCTACACCTTC. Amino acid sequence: CASSLSANFDRNYGYTF.

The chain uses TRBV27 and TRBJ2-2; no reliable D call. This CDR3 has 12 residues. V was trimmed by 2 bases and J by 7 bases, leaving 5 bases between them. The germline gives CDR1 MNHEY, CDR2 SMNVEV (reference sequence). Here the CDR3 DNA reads TGTGCCAGCAGTTTAGTTTACGGGGAGCTGTTTTTT. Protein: CASSLVYGELFF.

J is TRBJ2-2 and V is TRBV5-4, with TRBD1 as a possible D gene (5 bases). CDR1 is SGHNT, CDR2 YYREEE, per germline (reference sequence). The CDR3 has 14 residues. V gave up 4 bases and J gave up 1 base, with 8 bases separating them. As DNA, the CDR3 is TGTGCCAGCAGCGACGGACAGAACACCGGGGAGCTGTTTTTT. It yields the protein CASSDGQNTGELFF. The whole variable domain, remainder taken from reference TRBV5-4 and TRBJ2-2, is ETGVTQSPTHLIKTRGQQVTLRCSSQSGHNTVSWYQQALGQGPQFIFQYYREEENGRGNFPPRFSGLQFPNYSSELNVNALELDDSALYLCASSDGQNTGELFFGEGSRLTVL.

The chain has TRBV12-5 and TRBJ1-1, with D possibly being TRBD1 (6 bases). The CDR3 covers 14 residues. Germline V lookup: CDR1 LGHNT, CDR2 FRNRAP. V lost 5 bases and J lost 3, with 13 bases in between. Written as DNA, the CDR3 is TGTGCTAGTGGTATGAACTCAGGGGACACTGAAGCTTTCTTT. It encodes CASGMNSGDTEAFF.

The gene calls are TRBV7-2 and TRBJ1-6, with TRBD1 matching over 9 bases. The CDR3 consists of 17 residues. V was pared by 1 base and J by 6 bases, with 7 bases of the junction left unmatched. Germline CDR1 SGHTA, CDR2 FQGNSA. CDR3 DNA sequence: TGTGCCAGCAGCTTAGAAGGGGACAGGGCAACTAATTCACCCCTCCACTTT. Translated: CASSLEGDRATNSPLHF.

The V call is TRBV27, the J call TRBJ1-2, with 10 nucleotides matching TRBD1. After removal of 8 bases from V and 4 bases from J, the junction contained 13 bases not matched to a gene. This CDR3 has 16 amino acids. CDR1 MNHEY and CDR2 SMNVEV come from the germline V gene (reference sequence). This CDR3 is CASVPTGTGDGYGYTF. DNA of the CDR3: TGTGCCAGCGTTCCCACCGGGACAGGGGATGGCTATGGCTACACCTTC.

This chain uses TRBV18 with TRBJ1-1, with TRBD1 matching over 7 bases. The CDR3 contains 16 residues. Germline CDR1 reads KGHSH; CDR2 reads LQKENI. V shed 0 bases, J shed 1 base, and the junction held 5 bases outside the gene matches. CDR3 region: CASSPPQGITNTEAFF. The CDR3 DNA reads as TGTGCCAGCTCACCACCACAGGGGATAACGAACACTGAAGCTTTCTTT.

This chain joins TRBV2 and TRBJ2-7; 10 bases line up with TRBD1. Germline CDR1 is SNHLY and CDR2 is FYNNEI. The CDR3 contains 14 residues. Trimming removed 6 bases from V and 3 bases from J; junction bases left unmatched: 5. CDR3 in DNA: TGTGCCAGCAGGCCCCGGGACAGGGGCTACGAGCAGTACTTC. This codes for CASRPRDRGYEQYF. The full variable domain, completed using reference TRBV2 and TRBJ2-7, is EPEVTQTPSHQVTQMGQEVILRCVPISNHLYFYWYRQILGQKVEFLVSFYNNEISEKSEIFDDQFSVERPDGSNFTLKIRSTKLEDSAMYFCASRPRDRGYEQYFGPGTRLTVT.

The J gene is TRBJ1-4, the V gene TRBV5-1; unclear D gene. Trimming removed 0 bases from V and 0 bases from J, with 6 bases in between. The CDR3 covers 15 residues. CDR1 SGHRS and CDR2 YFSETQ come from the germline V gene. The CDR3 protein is CASSLAGATNEKLFF. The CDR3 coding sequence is TGCGCCAGCAGCTTGGCCGGAGCAACTAATGAAAAACTGTTTTTT.

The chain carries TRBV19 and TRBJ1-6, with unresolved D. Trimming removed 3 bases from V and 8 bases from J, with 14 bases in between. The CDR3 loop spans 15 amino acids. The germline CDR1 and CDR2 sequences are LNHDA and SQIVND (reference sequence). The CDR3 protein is CASSMGLGLDSPLHF. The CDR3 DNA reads TGTGCCAGTAGTATGGGCCTGGGTTTGGATTCACCCCTCCACTTT.

The CDR3 loop reads CASTPTTIANYGYTF. The CDR3, as DNA: TGTGCCAGTACTCCCACTACCATCGCTAACTATGGCTACACCTTC. This chain joins TRBV19 and TRBJ1-2; D gene unclear. CDR1 and CDR2 from the germline V gene are LNHDA and SQIVND (reference sequence). The CDR3 contains 15 residues. V was pared by 7 bases and J by 0 bases, with 15 bases between.

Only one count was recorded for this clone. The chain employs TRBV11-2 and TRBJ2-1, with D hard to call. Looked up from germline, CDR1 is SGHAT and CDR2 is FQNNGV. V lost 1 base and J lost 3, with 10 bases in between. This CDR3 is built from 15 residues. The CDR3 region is CASSLAALNYNEQFF. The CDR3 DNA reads TGTGCCAGCAGCTTAGCTGCACTAAACTACAATGAGCAGTTCTTC.

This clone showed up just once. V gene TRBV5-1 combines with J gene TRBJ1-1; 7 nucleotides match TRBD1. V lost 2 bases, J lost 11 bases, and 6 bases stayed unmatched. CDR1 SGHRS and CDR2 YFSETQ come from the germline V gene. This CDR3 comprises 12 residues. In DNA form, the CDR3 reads TGCGCCAGCAGCTTTTCACAGGGGATCGCTTTCTTT. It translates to CASSFSQGIAFF.

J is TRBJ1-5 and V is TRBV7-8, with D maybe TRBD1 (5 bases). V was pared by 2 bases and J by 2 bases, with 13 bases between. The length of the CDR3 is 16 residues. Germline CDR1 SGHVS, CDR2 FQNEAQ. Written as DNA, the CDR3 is TGTGCCAGCAGCTTAAGGGAGGGACGGGGCAATCAGCCCCAGCATTTT. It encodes CASSLREGRGNQPQHF.

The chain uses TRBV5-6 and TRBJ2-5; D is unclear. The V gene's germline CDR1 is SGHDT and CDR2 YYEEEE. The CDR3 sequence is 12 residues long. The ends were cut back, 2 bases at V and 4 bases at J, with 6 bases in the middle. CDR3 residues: CASSFRGETQYF. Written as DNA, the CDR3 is TGTGCCAGCAGCTTCCGAGGAGAGACCCAGTACTTC.

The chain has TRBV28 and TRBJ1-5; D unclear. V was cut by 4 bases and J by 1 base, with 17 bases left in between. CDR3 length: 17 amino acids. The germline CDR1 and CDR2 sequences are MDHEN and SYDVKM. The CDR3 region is CASSWVDVGRSNQPQHF. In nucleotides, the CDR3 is TGTGCCAGCAGTTGGGTGGATGTGGGCCGGAGCAATCAGCCCCAGCATTTT.

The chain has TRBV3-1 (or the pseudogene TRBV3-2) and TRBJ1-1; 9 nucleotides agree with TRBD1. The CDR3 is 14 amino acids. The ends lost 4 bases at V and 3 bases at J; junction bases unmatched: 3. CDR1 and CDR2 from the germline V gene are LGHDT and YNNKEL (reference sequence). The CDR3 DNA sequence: TGTGCCAGCAGCCCCCGGGACAGGGACACTGAAGCTTTCTTT. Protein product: CASSPRDRDTEAFF.

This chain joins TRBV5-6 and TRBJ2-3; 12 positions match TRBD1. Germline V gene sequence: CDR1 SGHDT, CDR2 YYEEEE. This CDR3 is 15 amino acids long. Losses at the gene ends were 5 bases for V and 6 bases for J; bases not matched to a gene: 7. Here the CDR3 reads CASSPPGQGADTQYF. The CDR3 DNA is TGTGCCAGCAGTCCCCCGGGACAGGGGGCCGATACGCAGTATTTT.

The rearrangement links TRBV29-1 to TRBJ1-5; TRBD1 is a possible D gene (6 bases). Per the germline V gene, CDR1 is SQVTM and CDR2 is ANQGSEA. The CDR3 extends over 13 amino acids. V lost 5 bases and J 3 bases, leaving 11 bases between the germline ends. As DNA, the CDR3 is TGCAGCGTTAGTACAGGGACCAATCAGCCCCAGCATTTT. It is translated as CSVSTGTNQPQHF.